This T cell receptor (beta chain) derives from a study of radiotherapy plus CTLA-4 blockade in lung cancer. Study-level information: Objective response was observed in approximately 18% of patients, and disease control in roughly 33%.

Ipilimumab CTLA-4 blockade and focal radiation were given to patients with chemo-refractory metastatic non-small-cell lung cancer. The V gene lost 0 bases and the J gene lost 5 bases, with 8 bases spanning the gap. The germline CDR1 and CDR2 sequences are SGDLS and YYNGEE. This CDR3 is 13 amino acids long. The assay was immunoSEQ multiplex PCR, and TCRdb's table has in-frame clones only and misses some. The table includes fewer than 140,000 clones, over 75% detected once. The J gene is TRBJ1-2, the V gene TRBV9; D not resolved. This sequence was found in a human donor with non-small cell lung cancer that progressed on radiotherapy plus ipilimumab. Some clones in this sample may be carry-over from other donors' samples. The source material was peripheral blood, sampled from a patient treated with radiotherapy plus ipilimumab. The DNA for the CDR3 is TGTGCCAGCAGCGTAGGTGGCATGTATGGCTACACCTTC. It encodes CASSVGGMYGYTF.